These 26 T cell receptor beta chains were all obtained from the same sample, sequenced in a study of OX40 agonist ivuxolimab in advanced cancers. Produced via immunoSEQ multiplex PCR; TCRdb's table is partial and in-frame only. The table has about 91,000 clones, 87% seen once. This material consisted of CD4+ or CD8+ T cells sorted from blood, taken in a trial of the OX40 agonist ivuxolimab. The origin of the receptors is an adult with an advanced solid tumor such as melanoma, head and neck, liver or kidney cancer.

The chain couples TRBV5-4 to TRBJ2-2; D is unresolved. Trimming shortened V by 0 bases and J by 7 bases, and 10 bases separated the two germline ends. The CDR3 is 14 residues long. Germline V gene lookup returns CDR1 SGHNT and CDR2 YYREEE (reference sequence). The CDR3 protein is CASSLVSGIGELFF. The CDR3 nucleotides are TGTGCCAGCAGCTTGGTTTCTGGGATCGGGGAGCTGTTTTTT.

V and J are TRBV11-3 and TRBJ2-1, with 7 bases that match TRBD2. Germline trimming cut 0 bases from V and 1 base from J; bases unmatched to any gene: 3. This CDR3 has 16 amino acids. CDR1 and CDR2 (germline): SGHNT, YENEEA. CDR3 DNA sequence: TGTGCCAGCAGCTTAGAACTAGCGAGGTCCTACAATGAGCAGTTCTTC. It specifies CASSLELARSYNEQFF. Complete variable domain (other parts from reference TRBV11-3 and TRBJ2-1): EAGVVQSPRYKIIEKKQPVAFWCNPISGHNTLYWYLQNLGQGPELLIRYENEEAVDDSQLPKDRFSAERLKGVDSTLKIQPAELGDSAVYLCASSLELARSYNEQFFGPGTRLTVL.

This chain connects TRBV7-2 to TRBJ2-7; D uncertain. Germline V lookup: CDR1 SGHTA, CDR2 FQGNSA. The V and J ends lost 7 bases and 6 bases respectively, with 16 bases between them. The CDR3 loop spans 13 amino acids. CDR3 sequence (DNA): TGTGCCAGCACCGCCGCCCCTCTCGGCGAGCAGTACTTC. Amino acids: CASTAAPLGEQYF.

A word on this clone: Different DNA sequences within this sample yield the same CDR3. The gene calls are TRBV21-1 and TRBJ2-7; TRBD1 reflects the table's D call only, with no check against the DNA. TRBV21-1 is given as a pseudogene. CDR3 length: 14 residues. In DNA form, the CDR3 reads TGTGCCAGCAGCAAGGACGACAGGCCCCTCGAGCAGTACGTC. It encodes CASSKDDRPLEQYV.

This clone was seen only a few times. The chain combines TRBV18 with TRBJ1-5; D remains unclear. Deletions cut 3 bases from V and 1 base from J, with 4 bases between. Germline V CDR1 and CDR2: KGHSH, LQKENI. The CDR3 has 13 residues. In nucleotides, the CDR3 is TGTGCCAGCTCACCGGGAAGCAATCAGCCCCAGCATTTT. Amino acids: CASSPGSNQPQHF.

The CDR3 DNA follows: TGTGCCTGGAGTGGCCCCCGAGGGCCGGGGAATGAGCAGTTCTTC. Its protein is CAWSGPRGPGNEQFF. This chain joins TRBV30 and TRBJ2-1; D perhaps matches TRBD2 (5 bases). Germline V gene sequence: CDR1 GTSNPN, CDR2 SVGIG (reference sequence). Between the trimmed V and J ends, which lost 1 base and 7 bases, there was a span of 17 bases. The CDR3 contains 15 residues.

The chain has TRBV28 and TRBJ2-7, with unresolved D. The CDR3 has 13 amino acids. The germline V and J ends were trimmed by 5 bases and 2 bases, with 10 bases remaining between them. Germline V gives CDR1 MDHEN, CDR2 SYDVKM. The CDR3 nucleotides read TGTGCCAGCAGTCCAACTGGGACCTACGAGCAGTACTTC. Its protein product is CASSPTGTYEQYF.

The genes are TRBV6-5 and TRBJ2-2, with 9 bases identical to TRBD1. Germline trimming cut 6 bases from V and 6 bases from J; bases unmatched to any gene: 5. Germline V CDR1 and CDR2: MNHEY, SVGAGI. The CDR3 has 14 residues. This CDR3 is CASSPGQGPGELFF. CDR3 sequence (DNA): TGTGCCAGCAGCCCCGGACAGGGGCCCGGGGAGCTGTTTTTT.

The sample holds one count of this clone. The chain has TRBV4-1 and TRBJ2-5; 7 nucleotides align to TRBD1. The CDR3 runs to 14 residues. Trimming at V came to 9 bases and at J to 5 bases, leaving 12 bases not matched to a gene. Per the germline V gene, CDR1 is MGHRA and CDR2 is YSYEKL. CDR3 sequence reads: CASQGAGGKETQYF. The DNA for the CDR3 is TGCGCCAGTCAGGGAGCAGGGGGAAAGGAGACCCAGTACTTC.

This clone was observed a handful of times. The V and J genes are TRBV5-5 and TRBJ2-7, with 9 bases aligning to TRBD2. CDR1 SGHKS and CDR2 YYEKEE come from the germline V gene (reference sequence). The CDR3 is 16 amino acids. With V trimmed by 0 bases and J by 4 bases, 8 bases remained unmatched. The CDR3 here is CASSLGTALAGYEQYF. The CDR3 coding sequence is TGTGCCAGCAGCTTGGGGACGGCACTAGCGGGTTACGAGCAGTACTTC. Variable domain in full (rest from reference TRBV5-5 and TRBJ2-7): DAGVTQSPTHLIKTRGQQVTLRCSPISGHKSVSWYQQVLGQGPQFIFQYYEKEERGRGNFPDRFSARQFPNYSSELNVNALLLGDSALYLCASSLGTALAGYEQYFGPGTRLTVT.

The rearrangement joins TRBV6-1 to TRBJ2-7; the match to TRBD1 covers 7 bases. The V gene end was trimmed by 7 bases and the J gene end by 3 bases; junction bases not matched to a gene: 9. This CDR3 contains 14 residues. CDR1 MNHNS and CDR2 SASEGT come from the germline V gene. The CDR3 spells CASNQRQGDYEQYF. CDR3 coding DNA: TGTGCCAGCAACCAGCGACAGGGAGACTACGAGCAGTACTTC.

The chain combines TRBV18 with TRBJ1-4, with a weak D call TRBD1 (5 bases). The CDR3 runs 19 residues. The germline CDR1 and CDR2 sequences are KGHSH and LQKENI. Trimming shortened V by 1 base and J by 0 bases, and 18 bases separated the two germline ends. The CDR3 protein is CASSPREGRAFATNEKLFF. CDR3 in DNA: TGTGCCAGCTCACCACGCGAGGGGCGAGCCTTTGCAACTAATGAAAAACTGTTTTTT.

J is TRBJ1-2 and V is TRBV5-1; D call uncertain. The germline V gene has CDR1 SGHRS and CDR2 YFSETQ. V gave up 2 bases and J gave up 5 bases, with 10 bases separating them. The CDR3 sequence is 13 residues long. The CDR3 reads CASSLEIGYGYTF. CDR3 sequence (DNA): TGCGCCAGCAGCTTAGAAATAGGGTATGGCTACACCTTC.

The gene calls are TRBV11-2 and TRBJ2-7; D gene unclear. Germline CDR1 reads SGHAT; CDR2 reads FQNNGV. The CDR3 extends over 14 amino acids. The ends were cut back, 1 base at V and 5 bases at J, with 12 bases in the middle. The chain's CDR3 is CASSLAGQSNEQYF. CDR3 coding DNA: TGTGCCAGCAGCTTAGCCGGCCAGTCGAACGAGCAGTACTTC.

The chain carries TRBV7-2 and TRBJ1-1; the match to TRBD1 covers 7 bases. The trim removed 3 bases at V and 4 bases at J, leaving 5 bases unmatched. Germline CDR1 reads SGHTA; CDR2 reads FQGNSA. This CDR3 contains 14 residues. The CDR3 sequence: CASSFSRGGTEAFF. CDR3 coding DNA: TGTGCCAGCAGCTTCTCCAGGGGGGGCACTGAAGCTTTCTTT.

This clone was observed once. The V gene is TRBV9, the J gene TRBJ2-5, with 9 bases that match TRBD2. The V gene's germline CDR1 is SGDLS and CDR2 YYNGEE. V dropped 4 bases and J dropped 3; count of bases not matched to a gene: 10. This CDR3 comprises 16 residues. The CDR3 reads CASSPDALAGKETQYF. CDR3 coding DNA: TGTGCCAGCAGCCCGGACGCACTAGCGGGCAAAGAGACCCAGTACTTC.

The rearrangement joins TRBV5-1 to TRBJ2-7; tentatively, D is TRBD2 (5 bases). Trimming pared 3 bases from V and 0 bases from J, leaving 10 bases between. The CDR3 contains 14 residues. Germline values: CDR1 SGHRS, CDR2 YFSETQ. This CDR3 reads CASSSGLLSYEQYF. The CDR3 nucleotides are TGCGCCAGCAGCTCCGGACTGCTCTCCTACGAGCAGTACTTC.

The chain has TRBV5-1 and TRBJ2-3; maybe TRBD2 (6 bases). The germline V gene has CDR1 SGHRS and CDR2 YFSETQ. V gave up 0 bases and J gave up 1 base, with 12 bases separating them. The CDR3 covers 16 residues. Here the CDR3 reads CASSLEGRTGTDTQYF. The CDR3 nucleotides read TGCGCCAGCAGCTTGGAGGGGAGGACGGGCACAGATACGCAGTATTTT.

The rearrangement joins TRBV18 to TRBJ1-1; no definite D call. The CDR3 is 13 amino acids. Trimming stripped 3 bases from V and 4 bases from J, with 9 bases between. In germline, CDR1 is KGHSH, CDR2 LQKENI. The CDR3, as DNA: TGTGCCAGCTCACCGGTGGGAGGCACTGAAGCTTTCTTT. Protein sequence: CASSPVGGTEAFF.

This sequence joins TRBV7-9 and TRBJ2-3; 12 positions match TRBD2. With V trimmed by 5 bases and J by 5 bases, 11 bases remained unmatched. CDR3 length: 17 amino acids. Germline loops: CDR1 SEHNR, CDR2 FQNEAQ (reference sequence). CDR3 region: CASSLRRLAGDVDTQYF. The CDR3 bases are TGTGCCAGCAGCCTGAGAAGACTAGCGGGAGACGTAGATACGCAGTATTTT.

The chain recombines TRBV10-3 with TRBJ2-7; 7 bases are a match to TRBD1. V was clipped by 0 bases and J by 0 bases; unmatched bases: 8. This CDR3 is built from 17 residues. Germline V lookup: CDR1 ENHRY, CDR2 SYGVKD. The CDR3 coding sequence is TGTGCCATCAGTGAGTCTAGTAGGGGGCGCGTCTCCTACGAGCAGTACTTC. The encoded protein is CAISESSRGRVSYEQYF.

This clone was observed once. This chain links TRBV5-4 with TRBJ2-1; 11 positions match TRBD2. V lost 0 bases and J lost 1; bases outside the gene matches: 3. This CDR3 region has 17 residues. Germline CDR1 reads SGHNT; CDR2 reads YYREEE (reference sequence). DNA for the CDR3: TGTGCCAGCAGCTTGGTTCGACTAGCGGGATCCTACAATGAGCAGTTCTTC. Translation: CASSLVRLAGSYNEQFF.

The gene calls are TRBV7-2 and TRBJ1-5; no clear D gene. CDR3 size: 13 residues. Germline V gene data show CDR1 as SGHTA and CDR2 as FQGNSA. Trimming took 3 bases from V and 7 from J, leaving 10 bases between them. The DNA of the CDR3 is TGTGCCAGCAGCTTTTACGAGAGGCAGCCCCAGCATTTT. It translates to CASSFYERQPQHF.

This chain uses TRBV11-2 with TRBJ2-4; D may match TRBD1 or TRBD2 (5 bases each). CDR1 and CDR2 (germline): SGHAT, FQNNGV. V was trimmed by 6 bases and J by 2 bases, leaving 8 bases between them. There are 13 residues in the CDR3. The CDR3 nucleotides read TGTGCCAGCAGTGGGGGAACCAAAAACATTCAGTACTTC. This gives the protein CASSGGTKNIQYF.

V is TRBV27 and J is TRBJ2-5; TRBD2 aligns across 7 bases. The J segment lost 5 bases and the V segment lost 9 bases, leaving 6 bases of the junction unmatched. CDR1 MNHEY and CDR2 SMNVEV come from the germline V gene (reference sequence). The CDR3 is 12 amino acids. The DNA of the CDR3 is TGTGCCAGTCGCCGGCGGGGGGAGACCCAGTACTTC. This sequence encodes CASRRRGETQYF.

The chain combines TRBV19 with TRBJ2-7; 10 nucleotides line up with TRBD2. The CDR3 length is 13 residues. Germline-derived CDR1 and CDR2 are LNHDA and SQIVND (reference sequence). V trimming: 5 bases; J trimming: 3 bases; junction bases outside the gene matches: 1. CDR3 region: CASSWTSGYEQYF. In nucleotides, the CDR3 is TGTGCCAGTAGTTGGACTAGCGGCTACGAGCAGTACTTC.